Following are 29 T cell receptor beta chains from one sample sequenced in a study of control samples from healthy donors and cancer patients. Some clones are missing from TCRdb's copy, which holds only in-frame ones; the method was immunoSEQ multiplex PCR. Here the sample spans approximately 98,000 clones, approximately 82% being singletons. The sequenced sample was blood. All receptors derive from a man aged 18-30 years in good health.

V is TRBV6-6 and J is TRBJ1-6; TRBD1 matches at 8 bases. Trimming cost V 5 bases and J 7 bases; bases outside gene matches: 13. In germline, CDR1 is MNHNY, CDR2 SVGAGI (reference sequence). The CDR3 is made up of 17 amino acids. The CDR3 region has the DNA TGTGCCAGCAGTCCTCGGACAGGGAGCTATATAAATTCACCCCTCCACTTT. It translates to CASSPRTGSYINSPLHF.

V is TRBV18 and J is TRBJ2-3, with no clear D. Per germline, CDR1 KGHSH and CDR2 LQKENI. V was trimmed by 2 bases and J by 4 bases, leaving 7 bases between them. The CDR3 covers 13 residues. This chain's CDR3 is CASSPGIADTQYF. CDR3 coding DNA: TGTGCCAGCTCACCAGGAATTGCAGATACGCAGTATTTT.

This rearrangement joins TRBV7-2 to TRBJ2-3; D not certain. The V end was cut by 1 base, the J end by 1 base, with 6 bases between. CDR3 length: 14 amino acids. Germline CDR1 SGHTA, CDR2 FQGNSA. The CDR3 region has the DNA TGTGCCAGCAGCTTAGGACCGGGCACAGATACGCAGTATTTT. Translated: CASSLGPGTDTQYF.

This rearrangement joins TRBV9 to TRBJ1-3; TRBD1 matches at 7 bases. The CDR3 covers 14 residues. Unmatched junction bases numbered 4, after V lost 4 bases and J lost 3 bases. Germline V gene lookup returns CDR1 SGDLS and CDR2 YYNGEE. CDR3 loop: CASSFGDSGNTIYF. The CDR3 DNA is TGTGCCAGCAGCTTCGGGGACAGTGGAAACACCATATATTTT.

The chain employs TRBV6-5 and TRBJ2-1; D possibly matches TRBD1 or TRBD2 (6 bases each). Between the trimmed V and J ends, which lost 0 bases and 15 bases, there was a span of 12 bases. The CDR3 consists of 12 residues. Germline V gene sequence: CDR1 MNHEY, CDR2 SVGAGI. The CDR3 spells CASSYSGGRLFF. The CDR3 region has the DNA TGTGCCAGCAGTTACTCCGGGGGCCGTCTGTTCTTC.

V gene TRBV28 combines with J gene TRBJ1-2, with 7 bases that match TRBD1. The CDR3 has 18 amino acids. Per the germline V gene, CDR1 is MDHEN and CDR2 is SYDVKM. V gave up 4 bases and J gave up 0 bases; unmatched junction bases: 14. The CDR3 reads CASSSIDRVRAANYGYTF. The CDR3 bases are TGTGCCAGCAGTTCCATTGACAGGGTTAGGGCAGCTAACTATGGCTACACCTTC.

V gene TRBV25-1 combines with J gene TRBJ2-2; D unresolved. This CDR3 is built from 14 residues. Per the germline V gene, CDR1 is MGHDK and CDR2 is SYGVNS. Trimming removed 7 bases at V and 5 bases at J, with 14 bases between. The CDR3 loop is CASKGRVITGELFF. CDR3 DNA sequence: TGTGCCAGCAAAGGTCGTGTAATTACCGGGGAGCTGTTTTTT.

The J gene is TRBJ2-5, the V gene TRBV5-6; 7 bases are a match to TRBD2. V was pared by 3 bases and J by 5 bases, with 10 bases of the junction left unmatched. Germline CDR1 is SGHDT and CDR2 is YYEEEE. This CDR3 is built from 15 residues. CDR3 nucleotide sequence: TGTGCCAGCAGCTACTATGGCGGGGGTGGGGAGACCCAGTACTTC. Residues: CASSYYGGGGETQYF.

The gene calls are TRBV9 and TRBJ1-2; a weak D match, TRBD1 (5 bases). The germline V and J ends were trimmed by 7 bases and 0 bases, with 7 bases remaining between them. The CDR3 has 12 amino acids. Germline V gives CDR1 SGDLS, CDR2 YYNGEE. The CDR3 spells CASDRANYGYTF. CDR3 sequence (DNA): TGTGCCAGCGACAGAGCTAACTATGGCTACACCTTC.

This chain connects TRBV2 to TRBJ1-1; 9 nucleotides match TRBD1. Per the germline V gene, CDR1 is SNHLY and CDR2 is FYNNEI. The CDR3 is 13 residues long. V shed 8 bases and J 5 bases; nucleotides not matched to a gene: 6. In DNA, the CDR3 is TGTGCCAGCTACCGACAGGGGGTGACTGAAGCTTTCTTT. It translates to CASYRQGVTEAFF.

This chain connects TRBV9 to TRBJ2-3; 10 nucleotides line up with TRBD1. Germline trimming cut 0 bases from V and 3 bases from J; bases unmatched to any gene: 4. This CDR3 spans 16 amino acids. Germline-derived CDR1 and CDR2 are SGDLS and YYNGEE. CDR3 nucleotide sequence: TGTGCCAGCAGCGTAGCTGACAGGGGGCGAACAGATACGCAGTATTTT. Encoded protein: CASSVADRGRTDTQYF.

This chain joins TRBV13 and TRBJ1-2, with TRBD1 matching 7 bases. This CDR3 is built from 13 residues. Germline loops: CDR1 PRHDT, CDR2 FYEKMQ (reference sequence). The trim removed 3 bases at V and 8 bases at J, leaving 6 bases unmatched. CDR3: CASSLRQGHGYTF. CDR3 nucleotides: TGTGCCAGCAGCTTGCGACAGGGACACGGCTACACCTTC.

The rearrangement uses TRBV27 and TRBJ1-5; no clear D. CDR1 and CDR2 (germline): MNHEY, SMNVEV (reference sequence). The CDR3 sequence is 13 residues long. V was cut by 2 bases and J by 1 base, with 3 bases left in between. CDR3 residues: CASSLQSNQPQHF. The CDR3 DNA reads TGTGCCAGCAGTTTACAAAGCAATCAGCCCCAGCATTTT.

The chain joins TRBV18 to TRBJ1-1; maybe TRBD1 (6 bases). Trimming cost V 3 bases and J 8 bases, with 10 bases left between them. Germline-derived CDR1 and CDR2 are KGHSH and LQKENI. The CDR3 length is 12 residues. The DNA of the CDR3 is TGTGCCAGCTCACCCGGGACAAGAGAAGCTTTCTTT. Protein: CASSPGTREAFF.

The CDR3 sequence is CASSLVGAGGHKDTQYF. For the CDR3, the DNA is TGTGCCAGCAGCTTAGTCGGGGCGGGGGGCCATAAAGATACGCAGTATTTT. The chain carries TRBV7-2 and TRBJ2-3; 8 nucleotides agree with TRBD2. V was clipped by 1 base and J by 5 bases; unmatched bases: 11. Germline values: CDR1 SGHTA, CDR2 FQGNSA. The CDR3 is 17 residues long.

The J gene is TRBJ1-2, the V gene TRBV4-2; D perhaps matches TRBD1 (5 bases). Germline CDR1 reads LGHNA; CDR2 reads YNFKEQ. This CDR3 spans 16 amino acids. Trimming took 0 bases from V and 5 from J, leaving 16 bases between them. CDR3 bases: TGTGCCAGCAGCCAAGATACCGAGGGGTTCCGTTATGGCTACACCTTC. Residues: CASSQDTEGFRYGYTF.

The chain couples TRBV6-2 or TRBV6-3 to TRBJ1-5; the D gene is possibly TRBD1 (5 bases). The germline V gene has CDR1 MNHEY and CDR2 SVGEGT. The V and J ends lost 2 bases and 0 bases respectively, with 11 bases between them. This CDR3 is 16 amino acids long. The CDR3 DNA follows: TGTGCCAGCAGTTACGCGGGGGGTTATAGCAATCAGCCCCAGCATTTT. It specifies CASSYAGGYSNQPQHF.

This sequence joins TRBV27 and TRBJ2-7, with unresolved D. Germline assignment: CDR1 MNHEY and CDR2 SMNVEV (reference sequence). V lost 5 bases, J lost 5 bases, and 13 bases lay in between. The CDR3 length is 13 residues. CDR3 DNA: TGTGCCAGCAGTCCTAGTGGTAGGGACGAGCAGTACGTC. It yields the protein CASSPSGRDEQYV.

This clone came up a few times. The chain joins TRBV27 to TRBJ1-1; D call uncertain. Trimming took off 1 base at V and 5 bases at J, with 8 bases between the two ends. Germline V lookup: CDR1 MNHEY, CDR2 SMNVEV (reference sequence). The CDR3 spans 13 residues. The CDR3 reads CASSLFAGTEAFF. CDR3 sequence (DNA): TGTGCCAGCAGTTTATTTGCGGGAACTGAAGCTTTCTTT.

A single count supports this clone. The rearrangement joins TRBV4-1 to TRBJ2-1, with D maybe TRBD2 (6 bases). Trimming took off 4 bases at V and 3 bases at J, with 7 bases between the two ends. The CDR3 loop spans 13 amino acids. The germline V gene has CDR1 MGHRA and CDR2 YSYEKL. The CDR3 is CASSLGLYNEQFF. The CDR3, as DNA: TGCGCCAGCAGCCTGGGACTCTACAATGAGCAGTTCTTC.

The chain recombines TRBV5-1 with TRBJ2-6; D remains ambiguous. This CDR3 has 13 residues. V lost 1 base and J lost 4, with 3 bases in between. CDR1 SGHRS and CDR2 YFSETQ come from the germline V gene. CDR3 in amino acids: CASSLSGANVLTF. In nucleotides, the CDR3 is TGCGCCAGCAGCTTGTCAGGGGCCAACGTCCTGACTTTC.

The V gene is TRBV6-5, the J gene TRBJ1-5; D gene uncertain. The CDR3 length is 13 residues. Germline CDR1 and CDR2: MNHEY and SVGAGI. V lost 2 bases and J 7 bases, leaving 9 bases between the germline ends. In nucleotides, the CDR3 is TGTGCCAGCAGTTACGGGGTGAGGCAGCCCCAGCATTTT. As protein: CASSYGVRQPQHF.

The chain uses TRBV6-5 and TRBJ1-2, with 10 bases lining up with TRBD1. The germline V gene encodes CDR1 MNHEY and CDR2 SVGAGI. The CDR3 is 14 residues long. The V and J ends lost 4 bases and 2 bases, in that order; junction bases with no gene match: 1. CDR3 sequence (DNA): TGTGCCAGCAGTTGGGGACAGGGGAACTATGGCTACACCTTC. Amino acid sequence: CASSWGQGNYGYTF.

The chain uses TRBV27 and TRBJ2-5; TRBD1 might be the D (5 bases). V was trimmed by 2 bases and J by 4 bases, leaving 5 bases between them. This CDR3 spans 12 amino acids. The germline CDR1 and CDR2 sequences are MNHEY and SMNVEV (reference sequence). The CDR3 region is CASSLRGETQYF. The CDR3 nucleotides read TGTGCCAGCAGTTTAAGGGGAGAGACCCAGTACTTC.

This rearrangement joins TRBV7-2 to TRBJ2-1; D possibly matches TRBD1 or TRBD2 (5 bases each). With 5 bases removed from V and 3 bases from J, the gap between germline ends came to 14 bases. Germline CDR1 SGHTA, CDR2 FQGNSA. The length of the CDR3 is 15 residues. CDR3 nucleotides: TGTGCCAGCAGCAACTCCGGGACCCGCTACAATGAGCAGTTCTTC. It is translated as CASSNSGTRYNEQFF.

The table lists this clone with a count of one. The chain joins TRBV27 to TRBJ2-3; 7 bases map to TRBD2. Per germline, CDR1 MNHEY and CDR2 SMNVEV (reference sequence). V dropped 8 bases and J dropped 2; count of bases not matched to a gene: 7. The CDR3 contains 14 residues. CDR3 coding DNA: TGTGCCAGCGGGGAGGGAGCCCACACAGATACGCAGTATTTT. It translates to CASGEGAHTDTQYF.

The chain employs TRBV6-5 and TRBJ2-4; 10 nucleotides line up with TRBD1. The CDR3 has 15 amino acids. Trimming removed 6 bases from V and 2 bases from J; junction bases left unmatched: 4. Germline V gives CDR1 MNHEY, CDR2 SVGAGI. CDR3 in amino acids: CASRTTGGPKNIQYF. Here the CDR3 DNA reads TGTGCCAGCAGGACGACAGGGGGCCCCAAAAACATTCAGTACTTC.

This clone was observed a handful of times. The CDR3 DNA reads as TGCGCCAGCAGCCGGACGGAGAGGGGATATGGCTACACCTTC. Its translation is CASSRTERGYGYTF. This sequence joins TRBV5-1 and TRBJ1-2; tentatively, D is TRBD1 (5 bases). With 4 bases removed from V and 5 bases from J, the gap between germline ends came to 15 bases. There are 14 residues in the CDR3. Germline V CDR1 and CDR2: SGHRS, YFSETQ.

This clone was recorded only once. The CDR3 protein is CASSLVRGFGYTF. In nucleotides, the CDR3 is TGTGCCAGCAGCTTAGTTCGAGGGTTTGGCTACACCTTC. The J gene is TRBJ1-2, the V gene TRBV11-2; no reliable D call. Per germline, CDR1 SGHAT and CDR2 FQNNGV. This CDR3 is built from 13 residues. The germline V and J ends were trimmed by 1 base and 7 bases, with 10 bases remaining between them.